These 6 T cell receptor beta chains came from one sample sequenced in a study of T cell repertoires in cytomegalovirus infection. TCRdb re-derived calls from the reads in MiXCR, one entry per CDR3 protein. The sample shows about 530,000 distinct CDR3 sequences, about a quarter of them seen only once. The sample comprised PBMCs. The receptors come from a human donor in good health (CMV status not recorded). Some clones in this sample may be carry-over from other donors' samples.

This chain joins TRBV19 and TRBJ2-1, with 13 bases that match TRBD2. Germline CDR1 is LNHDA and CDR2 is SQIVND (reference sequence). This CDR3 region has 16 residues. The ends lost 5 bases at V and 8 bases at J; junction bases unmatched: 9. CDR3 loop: CASSAGTSGTRDEQFF. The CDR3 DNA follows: TGTGCCAGTAGTGCCGGGACTAGCGGGACTCGAGATGAGCAGTTCTTC. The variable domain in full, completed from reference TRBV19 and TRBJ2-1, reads DGGITQSPKYLFRKEGQNVTLSCEQNLNHDAMYWYRQDPGQGLRLIYYSQIVNDFQKGDIAEGYSVSREKKESFPLTVTSAQKNPTAFYLCASSAGTSGTRDEQFFGPGTRLTVL.

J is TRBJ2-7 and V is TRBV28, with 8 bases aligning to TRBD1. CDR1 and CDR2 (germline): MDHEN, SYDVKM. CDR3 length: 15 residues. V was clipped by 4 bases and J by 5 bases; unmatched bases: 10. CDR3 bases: TGTGCCAGCAGTTCCTTTGACAGGGGCGAGGACGAGCAGTACTTC. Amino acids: CASSSFDRGEDEQYF.

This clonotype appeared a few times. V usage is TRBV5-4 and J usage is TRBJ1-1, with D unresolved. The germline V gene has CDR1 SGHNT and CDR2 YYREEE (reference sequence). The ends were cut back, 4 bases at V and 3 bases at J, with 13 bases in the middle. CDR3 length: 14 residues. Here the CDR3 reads CASSPGGLHTEAFF. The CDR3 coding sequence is TGTGCCAGCAGCCCGGGAGGTCTCCACACTGAAGCTTTCTTT.

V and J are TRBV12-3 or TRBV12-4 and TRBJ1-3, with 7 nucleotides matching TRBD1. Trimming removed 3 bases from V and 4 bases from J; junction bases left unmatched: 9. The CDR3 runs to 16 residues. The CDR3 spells CASSFGGGTDGNTIYF. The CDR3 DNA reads TGTGCCAGCAGTTTTGGGGGGGGGACAGACGGAAACACCATATATTTT.

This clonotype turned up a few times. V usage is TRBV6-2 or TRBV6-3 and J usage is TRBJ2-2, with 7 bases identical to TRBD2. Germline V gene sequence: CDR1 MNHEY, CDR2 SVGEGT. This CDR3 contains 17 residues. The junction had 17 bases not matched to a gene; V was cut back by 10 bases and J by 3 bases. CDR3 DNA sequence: TGTGCCACGGTCCCCAATAGATGGCGGGAGTACACCGGGGAGCTGTTTTTT. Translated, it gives CATVPNRWREYTGELFF.

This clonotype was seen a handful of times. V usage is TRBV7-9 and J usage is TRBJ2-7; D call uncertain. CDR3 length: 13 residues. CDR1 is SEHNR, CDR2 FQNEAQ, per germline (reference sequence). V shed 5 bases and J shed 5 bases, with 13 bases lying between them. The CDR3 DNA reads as TGTGCCAGCAGCAACAGTAGCCTGCACGAGCAGTACGTC. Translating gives CASSNSSLHEQYV.